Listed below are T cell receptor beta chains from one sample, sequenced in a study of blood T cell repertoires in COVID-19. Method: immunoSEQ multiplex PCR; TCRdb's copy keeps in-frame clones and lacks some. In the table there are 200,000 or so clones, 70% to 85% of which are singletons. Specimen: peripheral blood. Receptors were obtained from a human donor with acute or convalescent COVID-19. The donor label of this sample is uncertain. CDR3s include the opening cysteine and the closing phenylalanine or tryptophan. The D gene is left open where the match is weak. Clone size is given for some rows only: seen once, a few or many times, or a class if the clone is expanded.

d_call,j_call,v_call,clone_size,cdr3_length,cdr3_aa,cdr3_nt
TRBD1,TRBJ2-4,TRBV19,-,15,CASSIGTGRARIQYF,TGTGCCAGTAGTATTGGGACAGGAAGGGCCCGAATTCAGTACTTC
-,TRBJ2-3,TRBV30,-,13,CAWSVPPGYTQYF,TGTGCCTGGAGTGTACCCCCCGGGTATACGCAGTATTTT
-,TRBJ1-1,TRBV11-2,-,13,CASSFRGNTEAFF,TGTGCCAGCAGCTTCCGGGGGAACACTGAAGCTTTCTTT
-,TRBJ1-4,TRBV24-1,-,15,CATSDPVAGNEKLFF,TGTGCCACCAGTGATCCGGTGGCAGGAAATGAAAAACTGTTTTTT
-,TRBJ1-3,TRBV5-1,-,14,CASSLGGAGNTIYF,TGCGCCAGCAGCTTGGGGGGCGCTGGAAACACCATATATTTT
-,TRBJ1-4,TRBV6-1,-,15,CASSDQTGGDEKLFF,TGTGCCAGCAGTGATCAGACGGGGGGTGATGAAAAACTGTTTTTT
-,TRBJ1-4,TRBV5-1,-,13,CASAQSANEKLFF,TGCGCCAGTGCACAGTCCGCTAATGAAAAACTGTTTTTT
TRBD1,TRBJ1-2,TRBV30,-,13,CAWSVGQGLGYTF,TGTGCCTGGAGTGTAGGACAGGGACTTGGCTACACCTTC
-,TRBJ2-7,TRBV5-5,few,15,CASNLLQGGAYEQYF,TGTGCCAGCAACCTGCTCCAGGGGGGAGCCTACGAGCAGTACTTC
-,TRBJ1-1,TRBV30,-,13,CAWSNRIDTEAFF,TGTGCCTGGAGTAACAGGATCGACACTGAAGCTTTCTTT
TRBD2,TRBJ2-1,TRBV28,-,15,CASTLGLAGAYEQFF,TGTGCCAGCACCCTAGGACTAGCGGGAGCTTATGAGCAGTTCTTC
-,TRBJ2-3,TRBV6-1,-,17,CASSEYSPQYSTDTQYF,TGTGCCAGCAGTGAATATTCCCCCCAGTACAGCACAGATACGCAGTATTTT
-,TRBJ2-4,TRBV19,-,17,CASSPVASANLRNIQYF,TGTGCCAGTAGTCCCGTAGCTAGCGCGAATCTGAGGAACATTCAGTACTTC
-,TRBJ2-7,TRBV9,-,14,CASSVEGQVYEQYF,TGTGCCAGCAGCGTAGAGGGACAAGTCTACGAGCAGTACTTC
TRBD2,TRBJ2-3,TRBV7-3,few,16,CASSLASGRPTDTQYF,TGTGCCAGCAGCTTGGCTAGCGGGAGACCCACAGATACGCAGTATTTT
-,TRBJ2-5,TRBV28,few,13,CASSFGKTETQYF,TGTGCCAGCAGTTTCGGGAAGACGGAGACCCAGTACTTC
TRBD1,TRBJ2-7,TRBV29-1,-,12,CSVGQGAGEQYF,TGCAGCGTTGGACAGGGGGCCGGGGAGCAGTACTTC
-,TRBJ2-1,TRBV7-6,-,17,CASSLRPRSSSYNEQFF,TGTGCCAGCAGCTTACGTCCGAGATCGAGCTCCTACAATGAGCAGTTCTTC
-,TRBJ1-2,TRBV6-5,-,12,CASEGVRGGYTF,TGTGCCAGCGAAGGAGTACGAGGCGGCTACACCTTC
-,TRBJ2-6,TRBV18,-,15,CASSPTGSGANVLTF,TGTGCCAGCTCACCAACAGGCTCTGGGGCCAACGTCCTGACTTTC
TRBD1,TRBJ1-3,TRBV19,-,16,CASSTLDRISGNTIYF,TGTGCCAGTAGTACCCTGGACAGGATCTCTGGAAACACCATATATTTT
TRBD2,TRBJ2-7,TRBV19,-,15,CASSISAGGPGEQYF,TGTGCCAGTAGTATTTCAGCGGGAGGGCCGGGGGAGCAGTACTTC
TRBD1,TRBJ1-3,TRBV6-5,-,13,CASTDRAGNTIYF,TGTGCCAGCACCGACAGGGCCGGAAACACCATATATTTT
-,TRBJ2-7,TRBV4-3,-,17,CASSEEWASASSYEQYF,TGCGCCAGCAGCGAGGAATGGGCTAGCGCGAGCTCCTACGAGCAGTACTTC
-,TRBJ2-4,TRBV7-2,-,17,CASSSQARPLAKNIQYF,TGTGCCAGCAGCTCTCAAGCTAGGCCTCTAGCCAAAAACATTCAGTACTTC
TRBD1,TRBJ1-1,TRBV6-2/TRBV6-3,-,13,CASSTRGETEAFF,TGTGCCAGCAGTACCAGGGGGGAGACTGAAGCTTTCTTT
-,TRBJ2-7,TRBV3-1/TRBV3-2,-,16,CASSQDAQGLVGEQYF,TGTGCCAGCAGCCAAGATGCGCAGGGATTGGTTGGGGAGCAGTACTTC
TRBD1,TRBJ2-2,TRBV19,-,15,CASSADRVYTGELFF,TGTGCCAGTAGTGCGGACAGGGTGTACACCGGGGAGCTGTTTTTT
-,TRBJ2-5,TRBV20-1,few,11,CSARDLPVQYF,TGCAGTGCTAGAGATCTGCCGGTGCAGTACTTC
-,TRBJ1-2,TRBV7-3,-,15,CASSPDVGRGDGYTF,TGTGCCAGCAGCCCTGATGTAGGCCGCGGAGATGGCTACACCTTC
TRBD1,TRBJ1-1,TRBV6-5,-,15,CASSPGTDWATEAFF,TGTGCCAGCAGTCCGGGGACAGACTGGGCCACTGAAGCTTTCTTT
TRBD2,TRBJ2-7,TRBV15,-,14,CATSPLAGYGEQYF,TGTGCCACCAGTCCACTAGCGGGATATGGGGAGCAGTACTTC
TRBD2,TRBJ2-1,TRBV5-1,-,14,CASSLERFSGRQFF,TGCGCCAGCAGCTTGGAGCGTTTTAGCGGGCGGCAGTTCTTC
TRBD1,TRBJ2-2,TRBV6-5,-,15,CASKSGQGATGELFF,TGTGCCAGCAAGTCGGGACAGGGGGCGACCGGGGAGCTGTTTTTT
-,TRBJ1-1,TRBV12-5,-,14,CASKPQGVNTEAFF,TGTGCTAGTAAGCCCCAAGGGGTGAACACTGAAGCTTTCTTT
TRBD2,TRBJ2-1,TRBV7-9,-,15,CASSLGLAGFDEQFF,TGTGCCAGCAGCTTGGGACTAGCGGGATTCGATGAGCAGTTCTTC
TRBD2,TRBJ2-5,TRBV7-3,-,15,CASSPAGGGGETQYF,TGTGCCAGCAGCCCCGCGGGAGGGGGGGGAGAGACCCAGTACTTC
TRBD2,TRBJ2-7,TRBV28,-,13,CATQGSGSREQYF,TGTGCCACCCAAGGTAGCGGGAGTAGGGAGCAGTACTTC
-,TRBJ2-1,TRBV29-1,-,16,CSVPNQVGRSYNEQFF,TGCAGCGTTCCAAATCAGGTCGGAAGATCCTACAATGAGCAGTTCTTC
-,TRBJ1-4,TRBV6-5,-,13,CATHRGINEKLFF,TGTGCCACCCACCGCGGAATTAATGAAAAACTGTTTTTT
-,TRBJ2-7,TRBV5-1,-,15,CASSVLATGSYEQYF,TGCGCCAGCAGCGTCCTAGCGACTGGGTCCTACGAGCAGTACTTC
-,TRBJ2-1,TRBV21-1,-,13,CASSWGREGEQFF,TGTGCCAGCAGCTGGGGGAGGGAGGGTGAGCAGTTCTTC